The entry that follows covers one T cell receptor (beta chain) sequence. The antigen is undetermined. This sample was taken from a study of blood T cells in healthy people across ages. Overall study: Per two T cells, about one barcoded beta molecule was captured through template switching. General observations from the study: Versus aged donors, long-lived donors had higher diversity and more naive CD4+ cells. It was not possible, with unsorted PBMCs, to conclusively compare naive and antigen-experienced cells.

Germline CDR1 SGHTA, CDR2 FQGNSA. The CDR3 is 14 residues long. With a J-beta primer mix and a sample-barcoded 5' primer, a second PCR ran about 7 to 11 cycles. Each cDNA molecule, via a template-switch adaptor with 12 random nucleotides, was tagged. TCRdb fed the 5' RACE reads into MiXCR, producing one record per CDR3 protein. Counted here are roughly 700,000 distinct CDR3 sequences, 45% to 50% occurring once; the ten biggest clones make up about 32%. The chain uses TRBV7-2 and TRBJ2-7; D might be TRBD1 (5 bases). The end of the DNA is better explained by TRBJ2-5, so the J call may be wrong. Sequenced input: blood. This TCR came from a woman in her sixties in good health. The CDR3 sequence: CASSLQQVGETQYF. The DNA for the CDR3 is TGTGCCAGCAGCTTACAACAGGTTGGGGAGACCCAGTACTTC.